This is a list of T cell receptor beta chains from one sample in a study of shared clonotypes between healthy human individuals. Some clones are missing from TCRdb's copy, which holds only in-frame ones; the method was immunoSEQ multiplex PCR. The sample has 2.5 million or so clones; over 85% are singletons. The sample comprised naive CD4+ T cells sorted from blood. These receptors all stem from a young man in good health. Both conserved end residues are part of each CDR3. A D gene is named only where the DNA matches it firmly. The size field is filled for only some rows; it gives once, few, many or a size class.

abundance,v_gene,j_gene,len,d_gene,CDR3nt,CDR3aa
NA,TRBV5-1,TRBJ2-1,13,NA,TGCGCCAGCAGCTTGGCCGAGGGCTATGAGCAGTTCTTC,CASSLAEGYEQFF
NA,TRBV5-4,TRBJ2-7,14,NA,TGTGCCAGCAGCACAACGGGACAAACCTACGAGCAGTACTTC,CASSTTGQTYEQYF
NA,TRBV30,TRBJ2-7,12,NA,TGTGCCTGGAGTTCATCGAATTCTCGGGAGTACTTC,CAWSSSNSREYF
NA,TRBV6-5,TRBJ2-2,13,NA,TGTGCCAGCAGTTACGGGGTGGCCGGGGAGCTGTTTTTT,CASSYGVAGELFF
NA,TRBV10-3,TRBJ1-3,16,TRBD1,TGTGCCATCAGCGAGGGACAGGGGGTCTCTGGAAACACCATATATTTT,CAISEGQGVSGNTIYF
NA,TRBV15,TRBJ2-7,14,NA,TGTGCCACCAACCCAGGGGGGAGTGGGTACGAGCAGTACTTC,CATNPGGSGYEQYF
NA,TRBV5-4,TRBJ2-3,14,TRBD2,TGTGCCAGCAGCTTAAGGGACTACACAGATACGCAGTATTTT,CASSLRDYTDTQYF
NA,TRBV10-3,TRBJ1-5,14,NA,TGTGCCATCAGAGGGGGTAGGGAGGGTCAGCCCCAGCATTTT,CAIRGGREGQPQHF
NA,TRBV4-1,TRBJ1-2,17,NA,TGCGCCAGCAGCCTGGTTCCGGGCCACCCTACTAACTATGGCTACACCTTC,CASSLVPGHPTNYGYTF
NA,TRBV6-6,TRBJ1-5,14,NA,TGTGCCAGCAGTAGGCGGGGGGCGGATCAGCCCCAGCATTTT,CASSRRGADQPQHF
once,TRBV6-1,TRBJ1-3,14,NA,TGTGCCAGCAGTGAAACGTGGACCCAATATATCATATATTTT,CASSETWTQYIIYF
NA,TRBV4-1,TRBJ1-1,15,TRBD1,TGCGCCAGCAGCTTTTTGGGACAGATGAACACTGAAGCTTTCTTT,CASSFLGQMNTEAFF
NA,TRBV10-3,TRBJ1-1,14,NA,TGTGCCATCAGCGACACAGGACAGATCACTGAAGCTTTCTTT,CAISDTGQITEAFF
NA,TRBV5-4,TRBJ1-1,14,NA,TGTGCCAGCAGCTGGGGGGACAAGAACACTGAAGCTTTCTTT,CASSWGDKNTEAFF
NA,TRBV7-9,TRBJ1-6,12,NA,TGTGCCAGCAGCCGCGAGGGTTCACCCCTCCACTTT,CASSREGSPLHF
NA,TRBV2,TRBJ2-3,15,TRBD2,TGTGCCAGCAGTGAAGCGCTAGCGGACACAGATACGCAGTATTTT,CASSEALADTDTQYF
NA,TRBV5-1,TRBJ2-1,11,NA,TGCGCCAGCAGCTTAGACAATGAGCAGTTCTTC,CASSLDNEQFF
NA,TRBV30,TRBJ1-2,13,NA,TGTGCCTGGAGCGCTGGGCAGGGCTATGGCTACACCTTC,CAWSAGQGYGYTF
NA,TRBV18,TRBJ1-4,18,NA,TGTGCCAGCTCACCCATGGGGCGGTCCCATGCAACTAATGAAAAACTGTTTTTT,CASSPMGRSHATNEKLFF
NA,TRBV7-2,TRBJ2-2,15,TRBD2,TGTGCCAGCAGCTTAGCGGGAGGGTTGGACGGGGAGCTGTTTTTT,CASSLAGGLDGELFF
NA,TRBV4-3,TRBJ1-3,15,TRBD1,TGCGCCAGCAGCGGACAGGGAGGATCTGGAAACACCATATATTTT,CASSGQGGSGNTIYF
NA,TRBV9,TRBJ2-3,16,TRBD2,TGTGCCAGCAGCCCTCCAAGCTCTAGCGGGAGGGATACGCAGTATTTT,CASSPPSSSGRDTQYF
NA,TRBV19,TRBJ1-6,15,NA,TGTGCCAGTAGTATAGGACAGGCAGGGAAATCACCCCTCCACTTT,CASSIGQAGKSPLHF
NA,TRBV27,TRBJ1-2,17,NA,TGTGCCAGCAGTTCAAACCGAGGGTCTAGTCCTAACTATGGCTACACCTTC,CASSSNRGSSPNYGYTF
NA,TRBV6-4,TRBJ1-4,15,TRBD1,TGTGCCAGCAGTGACTCTAGCAGGGGGGATGAAAAACTGTTTTTT,CASSDSSRGDEKLFF
NA,TRBV7-2,TRBJ2-7,16,NA,TGTGCCAGCAGCCGTTATGGATTCACATTCTCCTACGAGCAGTACTTC,CASSRYGFTFSYEQYF
NA,TRBV6-1,TRBJ2-5,14,NA,TGTGCCAGCAGTGAACAGAGCCAGTGGGAGACCCAGTACTTC,CASSEQSQWETQYF
once,TRBV9,TRBJ2-3,15,NA,TGTGCCAGCAGCGTAGCGGCGGGGACGGCAGATACGCAGTATTTT,CASSVAAGTADTQYF
once,TRBV28,TRBJ1-5,12,NA,TGTGCCAGCAGTTTTAGGGTCCGGGCCCAGCATTTT,CASSFRVRAQHF
NA,TRBV7-2,TRBJ2-3,17,TRBD2,TGTGCCAGCAGCAACCCTAGCGGGAGGATGGGCACAGATACGCAGTATTTT,CASSNPSGRMGTDTQYF
NA,TRBV16,TRBJ2-3,13,NA,TGTGCCAGCAGCCGACTGGTATCAGATACGCAGTATTTT,CASSRLVSDTQYF
NA,TRBV5-5,TRBJ1-1,15,TRBD1,TGTGCCAGCAGCTGGCGACAGGGGGCGATGACTGAAGCTTTCTTT,CASSWRQGAMTEAFF
once,TRBV7-2,TRBJ2-3,17,TRBD2,TGTGCCAGCAGCTTACGTAGCGGGAGGGCTCCCCCAGATACGCAGTATTTT,CASSLRSGRAPPDTQYF
NA,TRBV7-9,TRBJ2-6,9,NA,TGTGCCAGCAGCTTAGGAGGGACTTTC,CASSLGGTF
NA,TRBV5-1,TRBJ2-2,19,TRBD2,TGCGCCAGCAGCTTGGGGACTAGCGGGGGCCCCGAGGTTACCGGGGAGCTGTTTTTT,CASSLGTSGGPEVTGELFF
NA,TRBV30,TRBJ2-6,17,NA,TGTGCCTGGACGGTGGCGGGAACTTACTCTGGGGCCAACGTCCTGACTTTC,CAWTVAGTYSGANVLTF
NA,TRBV11-2,TRBJ2-3,15,TRBD2,TGTGCCAGCAGTCAATCCGGGACTAGGACAGATACGCAGTATTTT,CASSQSGTRTDTQYF
NA,TRBV18,TRBJ2-1,11,NA,TGTGCCAGCTCTCATGACAATGAGCAGTTCTTC,CASSHDNEQFF
NA,TRBV7-6,TRBJ2-1,16,TRBD1,TGTGCCAGCAGTCCCGACAGGGGCCCGAGAAACAATGAGCAGTTCTTC,CASSPDRGPRNNEQFF
NA,TRBV5-6,TRBJ1-1,13,NA,TGTGCCAGCAGCCCGGACAGTTACACTGAAGCTTTCTTT,CASSPDSYTEAFF
once,TRBV6-1,TRBJ1-6,15,NA,TGTGCCAGCACCAGGGAATGGGGTTCGGGATCACCCCTCCACTTT,CASTREWGSGSPLHF
NA,TRBV27,TRBJ2-5,14,NA,TGTGCCAGCAGTTTAAAGGGGGTTAGAGAGACCCAGTACTTC,CASSLKGVRETQYF
NA,TRBV5-1,TRBJ2-1,13,TRBD1,TGCGCCAGCAGCAAAACAGGGGGCAATGAGCAGTTCTTC,CASSKTGGNEQFF
once,TRBV6-5,TRBJ1-6,15,TRBD1,TGTGCCAGCAGCCCCCCCCGACAGGGAGGTTCACCCCTCCACTTT,CASSPPRQGGSPLHF
NA,TRBV5-1,TRBJ2-1,15,NA,TGCGCCAGCCACAAAGGAGGGGGCTCCTACAATGAGCAGTTCTTC,CASHKGGGSYNEQFF
NA,TRBV7-2,TRBJ2-4,14,NA,TGTGCCAGCAGCTTATCAGGCGGCAAAAACATTCAGTACTTC,CASSLSGGKNIQYF
NA,TRBV2,TRBJ2-5,14,NA,TGTGCCAGCACCGAACTAAATACTGGTCAGACCCAGTACTTC,CASTELNTGQTQYF
NA,TRBV30,TRBJ2-6,18,TRBD1,TGTGCCTGGAGACACATACGGACAGGGGGCTCTGGGGCCAACGTCCTGACTTTC,CAWRHIRTGGSGANVLTF
once,TRBV28,TRBJ2-4,17,NA,TGTGCCAGCAGTTCACCGAGGAAGGCAGACATTACTGGCATTCAGTACTTC,CASSSPRKADITGIQYF
once,TRBV7-2,TRBJ2-1,16,TRBD2,TGTGCCAGCAGCTTACTTGGACTAGCGGGAGCAAATGAGCAGTTCTTC,CASSLLGLAGANEQFF
NA,TRBV7-9,TRBJ1-1,14,NA,TGTGCCAGCAGCTTAGGGACAGTGGGCACTGAAGCTTTCTTT,CASSLGTVGTEAFF
few,TRBV7-9,TRBJ1-1,16,TRBD1,TGTGCCAGCAGCCGAGAACAGGGGGTAGTGAACACTGAAGCTTTCTTT,CASSREQGVVNTEAFF
NA,TRBV19,TRBJ1-2,12,TRBD1,TGTGCCAGTAGGACGGACAGGGTTGGCTACACCTTC,CASRTDRVGYTF